Listed below are T cell receptor beta chains from one sample, sequenced in a study of blood T cell repertoires in COVID-19. TCRdb's copy holds only in-frame clones and misses some; the assay was immunoSEQ multiplex PCR. Among about 73,000 clones, roughly 80% were seen once, and the ten largest hold around 27%. The sequencing input was peripheral blood. Every receptor here comes from a human donor in a cohort sampled during active COVID-19. CDR3s include the opening cysteine and the closing phenylalanine or tryptophan. Fields, in order: V gene, J gene, D gene, clone size, CDR3 protein, CDR3 DNA. The D gene is left open where the match is weak. Clone size, where shown, is once, few, many, or a class for clones that have expanded.

v_call: TRBV9
j_call: TRBJ2-3
d_call: TRBD2
clone_size: NA
cdr3_aa: CASSATSGESTDTQYF
cdr3_nt: TGTGCCAGCAGCGCAACTAGCGGGGAGAGCACAGATACGCAGTATTTT

v_call: TRBV5-1
j_call: TRBJ2-2
d_call: NA
clone_size: NA
cdr3_aa: CASSWTGLSNTGELFF
cdr3_nt: TGCGCCAGCAGCTGGACGGGACTTTCGAACACCGGGGAGCTGTTTTTT

v_call: TRBV7-6
j_call: TRBJ2-5
d_call: TRBD1
clone_size: NA
cdr3_aa: CASSLVRGQGYVGETQYF
cdr3_nt: TGTGCCAGCAGCTTAGTGAGAGGACAGGGCTACGTGGGAGAGACCCAGTACTTC

v_call: TRBV27
j_call: TRBJ2-1
d_call: NA
clone_size: few
cdr3_aa: CASSFGGGNEQFF
cdr3_nt: TGTGCCAGCAGTTTTGGAGGAGGCAATGAGCAGTTCTTC

v_call: TRBV11-3
j_call: TRBJ2-5
d_call: NA
clone_size: NA
cdr3_aa: CASSFRGEEETQYF
cdr3_nt: TGTGCCAGCAGCTTTAGAGGGGAGGAGGAGACCCAGTACTTC

v_call: TRBV6-5
j_call: TRBJ1-1
d_call: NA
clone_size: NA
cdr3_aa: CASTAPGGTEAFF
cdr3_nt: TGTGCCAGCACCGCCCCCGGGGGCACTGAAGCTTTCTTT

v_call: TRBV2
j_call: TRBJ2-3
d_call: TRBD2
clone_size: NA
cdr3_aa: CASKTSGTDTQYF
cdr3_nt: TGTGCCAGCAAGACTAGCGGCACAGATACGCAGTATTTT

v_call: TRBV7-9
j_call: TRBJ2-7
d_call: TRBD1
clone_size: NA
cdr3_aa: CASSLDPPDRDYEQYF
cdr3_nt: TGTGCCAGCAGCTTAGACCCCCCGGACAGGGACTACGAGCAGTACTTC

v_call: TRBV25-1
j_call: TRBJ2-2
d_call: TRBD1
clone_size: NA
cdr3_aa: CASSEAGTGNTGELFF
cdr3_nt: TGTGCCAGCAGTGAAGCCGGGACAGGGAACACCGGGGAGCTGTTTTTT

v_call: TRBV4-1
j_call: TRBJ2-4
d_call: NA
clone_size: NA
cdr3_aa: CASSQGRGRAKNIQYF
cdr3_nt: TGCGCCAGCAGCCAAGGCAGGGGCAGGGCCAAAAACATTCAGTACTTC

v_call: TRBV7-9
j_call: TRBJ2-5
d_call: TRBD2
clone_size: medium-sized
cdr3_aa: CASSSPGLAGVLGETQYF
cdr3_nt: TGTGCCAGCAGCTCCCCGGGACTAGCGGGGGTCTTAGGGGAGACCCAGTACTTC